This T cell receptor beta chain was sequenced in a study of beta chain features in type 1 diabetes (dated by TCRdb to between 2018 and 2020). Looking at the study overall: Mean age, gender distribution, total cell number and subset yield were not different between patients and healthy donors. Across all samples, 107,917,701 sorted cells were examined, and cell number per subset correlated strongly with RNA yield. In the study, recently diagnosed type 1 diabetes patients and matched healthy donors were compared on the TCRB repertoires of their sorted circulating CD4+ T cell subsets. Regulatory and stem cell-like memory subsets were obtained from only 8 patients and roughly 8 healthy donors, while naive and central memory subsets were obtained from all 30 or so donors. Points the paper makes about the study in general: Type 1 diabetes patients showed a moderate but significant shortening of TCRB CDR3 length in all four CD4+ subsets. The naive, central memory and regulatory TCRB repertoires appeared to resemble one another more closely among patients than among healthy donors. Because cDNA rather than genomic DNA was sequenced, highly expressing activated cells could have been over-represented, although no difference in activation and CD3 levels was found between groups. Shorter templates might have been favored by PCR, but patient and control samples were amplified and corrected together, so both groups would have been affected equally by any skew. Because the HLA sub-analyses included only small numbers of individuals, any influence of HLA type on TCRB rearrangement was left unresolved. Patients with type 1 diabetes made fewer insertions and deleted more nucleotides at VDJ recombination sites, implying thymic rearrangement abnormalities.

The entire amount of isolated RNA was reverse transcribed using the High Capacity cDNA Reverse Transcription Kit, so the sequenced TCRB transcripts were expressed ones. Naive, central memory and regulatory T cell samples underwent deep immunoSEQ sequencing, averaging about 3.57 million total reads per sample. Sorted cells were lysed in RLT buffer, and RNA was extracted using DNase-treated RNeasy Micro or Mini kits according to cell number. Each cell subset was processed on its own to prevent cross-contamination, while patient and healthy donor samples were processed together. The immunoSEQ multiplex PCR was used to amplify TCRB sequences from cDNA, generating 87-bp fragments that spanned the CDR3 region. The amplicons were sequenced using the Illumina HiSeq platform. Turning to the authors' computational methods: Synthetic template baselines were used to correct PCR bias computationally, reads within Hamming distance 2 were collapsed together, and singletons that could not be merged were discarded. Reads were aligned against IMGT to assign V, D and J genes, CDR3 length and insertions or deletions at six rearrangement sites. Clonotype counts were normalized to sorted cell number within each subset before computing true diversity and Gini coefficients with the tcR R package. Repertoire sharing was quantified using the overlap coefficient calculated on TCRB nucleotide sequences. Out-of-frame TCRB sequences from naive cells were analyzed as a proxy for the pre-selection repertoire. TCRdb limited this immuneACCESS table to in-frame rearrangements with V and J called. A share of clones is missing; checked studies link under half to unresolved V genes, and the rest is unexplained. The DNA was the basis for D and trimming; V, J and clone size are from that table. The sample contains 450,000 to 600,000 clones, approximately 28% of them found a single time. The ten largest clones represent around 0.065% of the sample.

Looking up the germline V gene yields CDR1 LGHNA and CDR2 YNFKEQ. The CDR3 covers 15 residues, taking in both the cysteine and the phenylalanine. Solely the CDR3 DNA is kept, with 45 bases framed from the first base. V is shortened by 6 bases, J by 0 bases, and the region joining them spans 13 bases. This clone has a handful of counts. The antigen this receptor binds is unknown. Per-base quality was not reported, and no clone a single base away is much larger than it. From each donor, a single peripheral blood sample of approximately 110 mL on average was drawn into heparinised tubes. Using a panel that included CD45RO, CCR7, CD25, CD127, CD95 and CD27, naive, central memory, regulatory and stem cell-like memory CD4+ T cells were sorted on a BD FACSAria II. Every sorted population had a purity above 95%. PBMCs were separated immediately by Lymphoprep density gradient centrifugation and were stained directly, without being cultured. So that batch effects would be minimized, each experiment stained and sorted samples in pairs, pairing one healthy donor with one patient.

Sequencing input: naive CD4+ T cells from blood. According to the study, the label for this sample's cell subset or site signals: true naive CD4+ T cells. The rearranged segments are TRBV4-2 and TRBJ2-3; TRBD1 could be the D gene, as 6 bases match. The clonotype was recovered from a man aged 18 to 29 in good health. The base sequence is TGTGCCAGCAGTCCAGCAGGGGTGAGCACAGATACGCAGTATTTT. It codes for CASSPAGVSTDTQYF.